The sequence of this TCR beta chain was determined in a study of blood T cells in healthy people across ages. This clonotype has just a few counts. The target antigen is unknown. The germline V gene encodes CDR1 MNHEY and CDR2 SMNVEV (reference sequence). CDR3 length: 15 amino acids. Combining a sample-barcoded 5' primer with a J-beta primer mix, a second PCR ran for 7 to 11 cycles. TCRdb independently ran MiXCR on the 5' RACE reads; one entry per CDR3 protein. The data show 750,000 or so distinct CDR3 sequences, with around a quarter seen just once and 9.4% held by the top ten. Each sample used at least 6 million PBMCs. Points from the study as a whole: PBMCs went unsorted, and a conclusive naive versus antigen-experienced comparison was therefore prevented.

This same sample was also part of a study on T cells of mothers and their children. From that second work: Each mother gave over 9.5 million TCR beta CDR3 reads; each child, roughly 3 million. Compared with unrelated pairs, related mother-child pairs had slightly higher, non-significant overlap.

The chain carries TRBV27 and TRBJ2-5, with 12 bases aligning to TRBD2. The J call may not be correct, given that the DNA end is closer to TRBJ2-1. Input material: blood. The clonotype was recovered from a boy aged 5-17 years in good health. Written as DNA, the CDR3 is TGTGCCAGCAGGGAGACTAGCGGGAGATATAATGAGCAGTTCTTC. Residues: CASRETSGRYNEQFF.